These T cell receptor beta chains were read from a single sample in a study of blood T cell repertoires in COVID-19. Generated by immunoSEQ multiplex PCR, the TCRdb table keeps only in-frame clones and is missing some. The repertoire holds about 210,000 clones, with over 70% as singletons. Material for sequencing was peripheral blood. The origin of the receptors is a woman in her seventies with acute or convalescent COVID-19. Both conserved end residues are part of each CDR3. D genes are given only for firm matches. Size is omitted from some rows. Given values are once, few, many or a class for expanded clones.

CDR3 protein: CASSPRTGDYGYTF
CDR3 DNA: TGTGCCAGCTCACCAAGGACAGGGGACTATGGCTACACCTTC
D gene: TRBD1
V gene: TRBV18
clone size: NA
J gene: TRBJ1-2

CDR3 protein: CASSVEGTRGSEAFF
CDR3 DNA: TGTGCCAGCAGCGTAGAGGGAACACGAGGGTCTGAAGCTTTCTTT
D gene: NA
V gene: TRBV9
clone size: few
J gene: TRBJ1-1

CDR3 protein: CASSHREVKDIQYF
CDR3 DNA: TGTGCCAGCAGCCATAGAGAGGTTAAGGACATTCAGTACTTC
D gene: NA
V gene: TRBV7-8
clone size: NA
J gene: TRBJ2-4

CDR3 protein: CASSMTGRSDYGYTF
CDR3 DNA: TGCGCCAGCAGCATGACAGGGAGGTCGGACTATGGCTACACCTTC
D gene: TRBD1
V gene: TRBV5-1
clone size: once
J gene: TRBJ1-2

CDR3 protein: CASSRTGNYGYTF
CDR3 DNA: TGTGCCAGTAGCCGGACAGGCAACTATGGCTACACCTTC
D gene: TRBD1
V gene: TRBV19
clone size: NA
J gene: TRBJ1-2

CDR3 protein: CASSPSGGTGELFF
CDR3 DNA: TGTGCCAGCAGTCCCAGCGGAGGCACCGGGGAGCTGTTTTTT
D gene: NA
V gene: TRBV25-1
clone size: once
J gene: TRBJ2-2

CDR3 protein: CASGRQGGYTF
CDR3 DNA: TGTGCCAGCGGCAGGCAAGGCGGCTACACCTTC
D gene: NA
V gene: TRBV27
clone size: NA
J gene: TRBJ1-2

CDR3 protein: CASGQGPYEQYF
CDR3 DNA: TGTGCCAGCGGACAGGGACCCTACGAGCAGTACTTC
D gene: TRBD1
V gene: TRBV6-5
clone size: NA
J gene: TRBJ2-7

CDR3 protein: CASSEASTGVNSPLHF
CDR3 DNA: TGTGCCAGCAGTGAAGCTTCGACAGGAGTTAATTCACCCCTCCACTTT
D gene: NA
V gene: TRBV2
clone size: many
J gene: TRBJ1-6

CDR3 protein: CSASTRQGRIF
CDR3 DNA: TGCAGTGCTAGCACACGACAGGGGAGGATCTTC
D gene: TRBD1
V gene: TRBV20-1
clone size: NA
J gene: TRBJ2-1

CDR3 protein: CAHAEDSKDTGELFF
CDR3 DNA: TGTGCCCATGCCGAGGACAGCAAGGACACCGGGGAGCTGTTTTTT
D gene: NA
V gene: TRBV19
clone size: NA
J gene: TRBJ2-2

CDR3 protein: CATTGTTRTTLLNTDTQYF
CDR3 DNA: TGTGCCACTACCGGGACTACGCGGACCACCTTACTTAACACAGATACGCAGTATTTT
D gene: TRBD2
V gene: TRBV10-3
clone size: NA
J gene: TRBJ2-3

CDR3 protein: CASSGDRAKGLAPDTQYF
CDR3 DNA: TGCGCCAGCAGCGGTGACAGGGCCAAGGGGCTAGCACCAGATACGCAGTATTTT
D gene: TRBD1
V gene: TRBV5-1
clone size: few
J gene: TRBJ2-3

CDR3 protein: CSATSSGDGYTF
CDR3 DNA: TGCAGCGCCACCAGTTCGGGAGATGGCTACACCTTC
D gene: NA
V gene: TRBV29-1
clone size: NA
J gene: TRBJ1-2

CDR3 protein: CASSLVRGGADTQYF
CDR3 DNA: TGTGCCAGCAGTCTGGTGCGGGGGGGGGCAGATACGCAGTATTTT
D gene: TRBD2
V gene: TRBV6-5
clone size: few
J gene: TRBJ2-3

CDR3 protein: CASSASGTYNNEQFF
CDR3 DNA: TGTGCCAGCAGCGCCTCCGGGACATACAACAATGAGCAGTTCTTC
D gene: NA
V gene: TRBV9
clone size: NA
J gene: TRBJ2-1

CDR3 protein: CASSRLASTDTQYF
CDR3 DNA: TGTGCCAGCAGCCGACTAGCAAGCACAGATACGCAGTATTTT
D gene: TRBD2
V gene: TRBV6-5
clone size: NA
J gene: TRBJ2-3

CDR3 protein: CASSQIPGTGAEAFF
CDR3 DNA: TGTGCCAGCAGCCAAATTCCCGGGACAGGCGCTGAAGCTTTCTTT
D gene: TRBD1
V gene: TRBV3-1/TRBV3-2
clone size: NA
J gene: TRBJ1-1

CDR3 protein: CASSPDRGVIRSGELFF
CDR3 DNA: TGTGCCAGCAGCCCCGACAGGGGGGTCATTCGTTCCGGGGAGCTGTTTTTT
D gene: TRBD1
V gene: TRBV9
clone size: NA
J gene: TRBJ2-2

CDR3 protein: CASSGPREGQYF
CDR3 DNA: TGTGCCAGTAGTGGCCCTCGAGAGGGCCAGTACTTC
D gene: NA
V gene: TRBV19
clone size: NA
J gene: TRBJ2-5

CDR3 protein: CASSLAPTSGGKEQYF
CDR3 DNA: TGTGCCAGCAGCTTAGCCCCTACTAGCGGGGGGAAGGAGCAGTACTTC
D gene: TRBD2
V gene: TRBV7-2
clone size: NA
J gene: TRBJ2-7

CDR3 protein: CASSPGQNTEAFF
CDR3 DNA: TGTGCCAGCAGCCCGGGACAGAACACTGAAGCTTTCTTT
D gene: NA
V gene: TRBV5-4
clone size: NA
J gene: TRBJ1-1

CDR3 protein: CASSKTGTLDQPQHF
CDR3 DNA: TGTGCCAGTAGTAAGACCGGGACACTAGATCAGCCCCAGCATTTT
D gene: NA
V gene: TRBV19
clone size: NA
J gene: TRBJ1-5

CDR3 protein: CASSLRDRGDEQYF
CDR3 DNA: TGTGCCAGCAGCCTCCGGGACAGGGGTGACGAGCAGTACTTC
D gene: TRBD1
V gene: TRBV7-9
clone size: NA
J gene: TRBJ2-7

CDR3 protein: CASSAIPQSQETQYF
CDR3 DNA: TGTGCCAGCAGCGCCATTCCCCAGTCCCAAGAGACCCAGTACTTC
D gene: NA
V gene: TRBV9
clone size: NA
J gene: TRBJ2-5

CDR3 protein: CASSSGPGGGNQPQHF
CDR3 DNA: TGTGCCAGCAGTTCCGGCCCCGGAGGCGGCAATCAGCCCCAGCATTTT
D gene: NA
V gene: TRBV6-5
clone size: NA
J gene: TRBJ1-5

CDR3 protein: CASSFSSGGFNEQFF
CDR3 DNA: TGCGCCAGCAGCTTTTCCAGCGGGGGATTCAATGAGCAGTTCTTC
D gene: TRBD2
V gene: TRBV5-1
clone size: NA
J gene: TRBJ2-1

CDR3 protein: CASSQGWETAGNTIYF
CDR3 DNA: TGTGCCAGCAGCCAAGGGTGGGAGACGGCTGGAAACACCATATATTTT
D gene: NA
V gene: TRBV3-1/TRBV3-2
clone size: NA
J gene: TRBJ1-3

CDR3 protein: CSVVLALGGTQYF
CDR3 DNA: TGCAGCGTTGTACTAGCTCTTGGAGGGACCCAGTACTTC
D gene: NA
V gene: TRBV29-1
clone size: NA
J gene: TRBJ2-5

CDR3 protein: CAWSETGADTQYF
CDR3 DNA: TGTGCCTGGAGCGAAACAGGGGCAGATACGCAGTATTTT
D gene: TRBD1
V gene: TRBV30
clone size: NA
J gene: TRBJ2-3

CDR3 protein: CASSPMTGADGELFF
CDR3 DNA: TGTGCCAGCTCACCTATGACAGGGGCAGACGGGGAGCTGTTTTTT
D gene: TRBD1
V gene: TRBV18
clone size: NA
J gene: TRBJ2-2

CDR3 protein: CASSQVRRIQETQYF
CDR3 DNA: TGTGCCAGCAGCCAAGTGAGGAGAATACAAGAGACCCAGTACTTC
D gene: NA
V gene: TRBV3-1/TRBV3-2
clone size: NA
J gene: TRBJ2-5

CDR3 protein: CASSLFGTDTQYF
CDR3 DNA: TGTGCCAGCAGCCTTTTTGGCACAGATACGCAGTATTTT
D gene: NA
V gene: TRBV5-4
clone size: NA
J gene: TRBJ2-3

CDR3 protein: CASSPTSGGPNEQFF
CDR3 DNA: TGTGCCAGCAGCCCCACTAGCGGGGGCCCCAATGAGCAGTTCTTC
D gene: TRBD2
V gene: TRBV2
clone size: once
J gene: TRBJ2-1

CDR3 protein: CASSPNSGVSGANVLTF
CDR3 DNA: TGTGCCAGCTCACCTAATTCAGGGGTTTCTGGGGCCAACGTCCTGACTTTC
D gene: NA
V gene: TRBV18
clone size: NA
J gene: TRBJ2-6

CDR3 protein: CASSGGLSTDTQYF
CDR3 DNA: TGTGCCAGCAGTGGGGGCTTGAGTACAGATACGCAGTATTTT
D gene: NA
V gene: TRBV2
clone size: NA
J gene: TRBJ2-3

CDR3 protein: CASSLWDRNTEAFF
CDR3 DNA: TGTGCCAGCAGCTTATGGGACAGGAACACTGAAGCTTTCTTT
D gene: TRBD1
V gene: TRBV7-9
clone size: few
J gene: TRBJ1-1